This TCR beta chain stems from a study of regulatory T cells in long-lasting Graves disease. Overall study: Persistent cases were those of Graves' disease that involved over 5 years of antithyroid drugs with positive TSH receptor antibodies. Whole-study findings and limits: Persistent patients had more shared public clonotypes (about 2,800) than new patients (roughly 970).

There are many counts of this clonotype. The antigen is unknown. Sequencing libraries for TCR beta were prepared with iRepertoire HTBI primers and Arm-PCR of CDR3 regions. Via MiXCR, TCRdb re-called the multiplex PCR reads, giving one row per CDR3 protein. Seen here are roughly 450,000 distinct CDR3 sequences, less than 25% observed once, and the top ten hold over 7.5%. The V end lost 7 bases, the J end lost 9 bases, and 18 bases lay between the germline ends. The CDR3 totals 13 residues. The time point here: persistent/refractory GD, antithyroid drugs over 5 years with positive TRAb. RNA extracted from PBMCs served as the sequencing template. A blood draw put 8 to 10 milliliters of peripheral blood into EDTA tubes.

This sequence originates from a female donor with Graves disease. The chain employs TRBV12-3 or TRBV12-4 and TRBJ2-5; weak D call: TRBD2 (6 bases). The specimen was peripheral blood mononuclear cells (PBMCs), collected when the disease was refractory, from a patient treated with antithyroid drugs. CDR3 in amino acids: CASIPFGGAAQYF. The CDR3 DNA sequence: TGTGCCAGCATCCCCTTCGGGGGAGCAGCCCAGTACTTC.